The 7 T cell receptor beta chains below come from one sample, sequenced in a study of metastatic and nonmetastatic thyroid tumors. TCRdb re-analyzed the PCR reads using MiXCR. The profile shows approximately 50,000 clones, 4% of them singletons. Every patient underwent thyroid surgery untreated. Input material: blood. The receptors shown here come from a female donor with papillary thyroid cancer or a benign thyroid nodule (not recorded which). Some clones in this sample may be carry-over from other donors' samples.

The chain links TRBV6-9 to TRBJ2-3; 10 nucleotides line up with TRBD2. J gave up 1 base and V 3 bases, and 1 base lay outside the gene matches. Germline-derived CDR1 and CDR2 are MNHGY and SVAAGI. The CDR3 sequence is 15 residues long. This chain's CDR3 is CASSYSGRGTDTQYF. In DNA, the CDR3 is TGTGCCAGCAGTTACAGCGGGAGGGGCACAGATACGCAGTATTTT.

A remark on this clone: Compared with germline, one end of the junction differs, possibly owing to a read error. The V and J genes are TRBV25-1 and TRBJ2-3; 8 nucleotides match TRBD2. Germline V lookup: CDR1 MGHDK, CDR2 SYGVNS. This CDR3 spans 16 amino acids. The CDR3 DNA reads TGTTCCAGCAGTGCGGGTGGCGGGAGGCCCACAGATACGCAGTATTTT. Amino acids: CSSSAGGGRPTDTQYF. The full variable domain, completed using reference TRBV25-1 and TRBJ2-3, is EADIYQTPRYLVIGTGKKITLECSQTMGHDKMYWYQQDPGMELHLIHYSYGVNSTEKGDLSSESTVSRIRTEHFPLTLESARPSHTSQYLCSSSAGGGRPTDTQYFGPGTRLTVL.

In this sample, this clone is medium-sized (0.01 to 0.1%). The chain recombines TRBV20-1 with TRBJ2-7, with TRBD2 matching over 11 bases. Germline CDR1 reads DFQATT; CDR2 reads SNEGSKA (reference sequence). The CDR3 sequence is 15 residues long. Trimming at V came to 1 base and at J to 4 bases, leaving 6 bases not matched to a gene. CDR3 in amino acids: CSARGLAGPEYEQYF. CDR3 DNA sequence: TGCAGTGCTAGAGGACTAGCGGGACCAGAATACGAGCAGTACTTC.

This clone was recorded many times. The genes are TRBV4-2 and TRBJ2-7, with 9 bases identical to TRBD2. This CDR3 is 15 amino acids long. CDR1 and CDR2 (germline): LGHNA, YNFKEQ. Trimming removed 6 bases from V and 2 bases from J; junction bases left unmatched: 8. The CDR3 spells CASSTTSGSTYEQYF. CDR3 DNA: TGTGCCAGCAGTACTACTAGCGGGTCTACCTACGAGCAGTACTTC.

The table lists this clone with many counts. The genes are TRBV29-1 and TRBJ2-2; no firm D call. The CDR3 has 12 residues. With 4 bases removed from V and 1 base from J, the gap between germline ends came to 4 bases. Germline CDR1 reads SQVTM; CDR2 reads ANQGSEA. The CDR3, as DNA: TGCAGCGTTGGCCAGAACACCGGGGAGCTGTTTTTT. It codes for CSVGQNTGELFF.

There are many counts of this clone. V gene TRBV29-1 combines with J gene TRBJ2-1; 10 bases align to TRBD1. CDR1 SQVTM and CDR2 ANQGSEA come from the germline V gene. V lost 3 bases and J lost 7; bases outside the gene matches: 6. The CDR3 length is 14 residues. DNA for the CDR3: TGCAGCGTTGAGGGACAGGGGTCTTGGAATGAGCAGTTCTTC. It codes for CSVEGQGSWNEQFF.

The chain has TRBV29-1 and TRBJ2-1, with D tentatively TRBD2 (5 bases). Germline V lookup: CDR1 SQVTM, CDR2 ANQGSEA. The V and J ends lost 5 bases and 2 bases respectively, with 10 bases between them. This CDR3 is 13 amino acids long. The CDR3 region has the DNA TGCAGCGTTAGTGGGAGAGCCTACAATGAGCAGTTCTTC. Translated, it gives CSVSGRAYNEQFF.